The 31 T cell receptor beta chains below were found in one sample sequenced in a study of blood T cell repertoires in COVID-19. Here immunoSEQ multiplex PCR was the method, and the copy in TCRdb shows in-frame clones only, minus some. The sample has roughly 250,000 clones, just over 90% seen once; the top ten hold 2% to 2.5%. Sequenced sample: PBMCs or T cells enriched from blood (not recorded which). All receptors come from a woman aged 40 to 50 with acute COVID-19.

The chain uses TRBV19 and TRBJ1-2; 7 positions match TRBD1. J was trimmed by 5 bases and V by 6 bases; bases with no gene match: 6. In germline, CDR1 is LNHDA, CDR2 SQIVND (reference sequence). CDR3 size: 13 residues. CDR3 DNA sequence: TGTGCCAGTAGCGGGACAGACACTTATGGCTACACCTTC. It yields the protein CASSGTDTYGYTF.

The rearrangement links TRBV7-2 to TRBJ1-5; TRBD1 is a possible D gene (5 bases). Germline assignment: CDR1 SGHTA and CDR2 FQGNSA. The CDR3 has 14 amino acids. V lost 4 bases, J lost 2 bases, and 9 bases lay in between. CDR3 in amino acids: CASSSQTGNQPQHF. The CDR3 DNA is TGTGCCAGCAGCTCCCAGACAGGCAATCAGCCCCAGCATTTT.

The chain uses TRBV7-3 and TRBJ1-1; 7 nucleotides agree with TRBD1. Losses at the gene ends were 0 bases for V and 3 bases for J; bases not matched to a gene: 4. Germline V gene lookup returns CDR1 SGHTA and CDR2 FQGTGA. This CDR3 is built from 15 residues. CDR3 sequence (DNA): TGTGCCAGCAGCTTAACAGGGGGCCCGGACACTGAAGCTTTCTTT. This translates into CASSLTGGPDTEAFF.

This chain connects TRBV7-2 to TRBJ2-1; 10 nucleotides line up with TRBD2. In germline, CDR1 is SGHTA, CDR2 FQGNSA. The CDR3 is made up of 17 amino acids. Germline trimming cut 3 bases from V and 3 bases from J; bases unmatched to any gene: 8. CDR3 sequence reads: CASSFGLLAGIYNEQFF. CDR3 sequence (DNA): TGTGCCAGCAGCTTTGGACTACTAGCGGGGATCTACAATGAGCAGTTCTTC. The variable domain in full, with the rest retrieved from reference TRBV7-2 and TRBJ2-1, is GAGVSQSPSNKVTEKGKDVELRCDPISGHTALYWYRQSLGQGLEFLIYFQGNSAPDKSGLPSDRFSAERTGGSVSTLTIQRTQQEDSAVYLCASSFGLLAGIYNEQFFGPGTRLTVL.

This clone was recorded a few times. The chain employs TRBV4-1 and TRBJ1-5; D is undetermined. The V and J ends lost 6 bases and 0 bases respectively, with 18 bases between them. This CDR3 is 17 amino acids long. The germline gives CDR1 MGHRA, CDR2 YSYEKL. CDR3 region: CASSPEAYGNSNQPQHF. As DNA, the CDR3 is TGCGCCAGCAGTCCGGAGGCTTACGGGAATAGCAATCAGCCCCAGCATTTT.

The chain carries TRBV28 and TRBJ1-2, with D maybe TRBD1 (6 bases). The germline V and J ends were trimmed by 3 bases and 5 bases, with 10 bases remaining between them. The germline gives CDR1 MDHEN, CDR2 SYDVKM. There are 13 residues in the CDR3. This CDR3 reads CASSFTGWYGYTF. The CDR3 DNA follows: TGTGCCAGCAGTTTTACAGGGTGGTATGGCTACACCTTC.

CDR3 loop: CASSEQGHGYTF. Written as DNA, the CDR3 is TGTGCCAGCAGTGAGCAGGGGCATGGCTACACCTTC. The V gene is TRBV6-4, the J gene TRBJ1-2; a possible D gene is TRBD1 (6 bases). This CDR3 region has 12 residues. Between the trimmed V and J ends, which lost 3 bases and 6 bases, there was a span of 8 bases. Germline values: CDR1 MRHNA, CDR2 SNTAGT.

This chain uses TRBV3-1 (or the pseudogene TRBV3-2) with TRBJ2-4, with 11 positions matching TRBD2. This CDR3 region has 15 residues. J gave up 8 bases and V 4 bases, and 7 bases lay outside the gene matches. Germline CDR1 reads LGHDT; CDR2 reads YNNKEL (reference sequence). CDR3 DNA sequence: TGTGCCAGCAGCCCTTTAGCGGGGGGGCGGGACATTCAGTACTTC. The encoded protein is CASSPLAGGRDIQYF.

The rearrangement links TRBV11-2 to TRBJ1-3; 7 bases are shared with TRBD1. This CDR3 has 18 residues. The V segment lost 1 base and the J segment 2 bases; nucleotides outside the gene matches: 11. Germline assignment: CDR1 SGHAT and CDR2 FQNNGV. The CDR3 loop reads CASSLVPRGMRTGNTIYF. The CDR3, as DNA: TGTGCCAGCAGCTTAGTGCCCAGGGGGATGCGCACTGGAAACACCATATATTTT. Based on the CDR3 plus reference TRBV11-2 and TRBJ1-3, the full variable domain is EAGVAQSPRYKIIEKRQSVAFWCNPISGHATLYWYQQILGQGPKLLIQFQNNGVVDDSQLPKDRFSAERLKGVDSTLKIQPAKLEDSAVYLCASSLVPRGMRTGNTIYFGEGSWLTVV.

The rearrangement uses TRBV30 and TRBJ1-2; 7 bases align to TRBD1. The CDR3 runs to 16 residues. V dropped 2 bases and J dropped 3; count of bases not matched to a gene: 12. The germline V gene encodes CDR1 GTSNPN and CDR2 SVGIG (reference sequence). The CDR3 here is CAWSLTRDRRHYGYTF. DNA for the CDR3: TGTGCCTGGAGTCTTACGAGGGACAGAAGGCACTATGGCTACACCTTC.

This chain links TRBV7-9 with TRBJ1-4, with TRBD1 identical over 8 bases. With V trimmed by 5 bases and J by 3 bases, 11 bases remained unmatched. Germline V CDR1 and CDR2: SEHNR, FQNEAQ (reference sequence). The CDR3 consists of 17 residues. The CDR3 nucleotides read TGTGCCAGCAGCCCGGGACAGGCGGGCGCGGCTAATGAAAAACTGTTTTTT. Protein sequence: CASSPGQAGAANEKLFF.

This chain links TRBV25-1 with TRBJ1-2, with TRBD1 matching 8 bases. Germline values: CDR1 MGHDK, CDR2 SYGVNS. This CDR3 has 14 residues. Trimming took 7 bases from V and 7 from J; bases not matched to a gene: 11. Here the CDR3 DNA reads TGTGCCAGCACCCCCGGGGCAGGGGGCTTTGGCTACACCTTC. Its translation: CASTPGAGGFGYTF.

The CDR3 sequence is CASSLTGGKNIQYF. CDR3 coding DNA: TGTGCCAGCAGTCTAACAGGGGGTAAAAACATTCAGTACTTC. The genes are TRBV6-2 or TRBV6-3 and TRBJ2-4; 8 bases align to TRBD1. The CDR3 is made up of 14 amino acids. The V gene end was trimmed by 5 bases and the J gene end by 4 bases; junction bases not matched to a gene: 4. Germline V gene sequence: CDR1 MNHEY, CDR2 SVGEGT.

The sample holds one count of this clone. The CDR3 DNA reads as TGTGCCAGCTCACCAATGGGACAGGGAAACCTGCACACTGAAGCTTTCTTT. This encodes CASSPMGQGNLHTEAFF. The gene calls are TRBV18 and TRBJ1-1, with 9 bases identical to TRBD1. Trimming at V came to 2 bases and at J to 3 bases, leaving 10 bases not matched to a gene. There are 17 residues in the CDR3. Germline CDR1 is KGHSH and CDR2 is LQKENI. Together with reference TRBV18 and TRBJ1-1, the CDR3 gives the full variable domain: NAGVMQNPRHLVRRRGQEARLRCSPMKGHSHVYWYRQLPEEGLKFMVYLQKENIIDESGMPKERFSAEFPKEGPSILRIQQVVRGDSAAYFCASSPMGQGNLHTEAFFGQGTRLTVV.

V and J are TRBV28 and TRBJ1-5; a weak D match, TRBD1 (5 bases). Germline V gene data show CDR1 as MDHEN and CDR2 as SYDVKM. The CDR3 is 16 amino acids. Trimming removed 8 bases at V and 2 bases at J, with 19 bases between. The CDR3 spells CASDIGGTVGNQPQHF. The CDR3 DNA reads TGTGCCAGCGATATTGGAGGGACGGTGGGCAATCAGCCCCAGCATTTT.

This clone came up once. This rearrangement joins TRBV3-1 (or the pseudogene TRBV3-2) to TRBJ2-1, with a possible D match to TRBD2 (5 bases). Germline-derived CDR1 and CDR2 are LGHDT and YNNKEL (reference sequence). V lost 1 base and J lost 10, with 8 bases in between. CDR3 size: 12 residues. The CDR3 sequence: CASSQVAREQFF. The CDR3 nucleotides read TGTGCCAGCAGCCAAGTAGCGCGGGAGCAGTTCTTC.

The chain joins TRBV5-1 to TRBJ2-3; possible D gene TRBD1, 5 bases. This CDR3 comprises 17 residues. The V end lost 2 bases, the J end lost 1 base, and 17 bases lay between the germline ends. Per the germline V gene, CDR1 is SGHRS and CDR2 is YFSETQ. CDR3 bases: TGCGCCAGCAGCTTCAACAGGCGTCAGTTGGGCACAGATACGCAGTATTTT. It encodes CASSFNRRQLGTDTQYF.

Written as DNA, the CDR3 is TGTGCCAGCAGCCTACGGGACAGGGGGTCCGGTGAGCAGTTCTTC. Protein product: CASSLRDRGSGEQFF. V is TRBV28 and J is TRBJ2-1; 11 bases map to TRBD1. J lost 9 bases, V lost 6 bases, and 10 bases had no gene match. The CDR3 has 15 residues. Looked up from germline, CDR1 is MDHEN and CDR2 is SYDVKM.

V gene TRBV30 combines with J gene TRBJ1-1; D is perhaps TRBD1 (5 bases). The CDR3 is 13 residues long. V was shortened by 3 bases and J by 3 bases, with 11 bases between the two germline ends. Germline V CDR1 and CDR2: GTSNPN, SVGIG (reference sequence). CDR3 protein: CAWSRDWDTEAFF. The DNA of the CDR3 is TGTGCCTGGAGCCGGGACTGGGACACTGAAGCTTTCTTT.

V is TRBV18 and J is TRBJ2-1; TRBD2 aligns across 12 bases. Germline V gene sequence: CDR1 KGHSH, CDR2 LQKENI. The CDR3 extends over 15 amino acids. The V and J ends lost 6 bases and 6 bases, in that order; junction bases with no gene match: 6. Here the CDR3 reads CASSLAGGPPNEQFF. CDR3 coding DNA: TGTGCCAGCTCGCTAGCGGGAGGGCCCCCCAATGAGCAGTTCTTC.

The chain uses TRBV5-4 and TRBJ2-3; 11 bases line up with TRBD1. CDR1 and CDR2 (germline): SGHNT, YYREEE (reference sequence). This CDR3 region has 16 residues. J gave up 4 bases and V 0 bases, and 4 bases lay outside the gene matches. The CDR3 DNA reads as TGTGCCAGCAGCTTGGGGACAGGGGGCCGCGCAGATACGCAGTATTTT. It translates to CASSLGTGGRADTQYF.

The chain uses TRBV9 and TRBJ1-2; D remains unclear. CDR1 and CDR2 from the germline V gene are SGDLS and YYNGEE. The CDR3 has 15 amino acids. V dropped 3 bases and J dropped 0 bases, with 12 bases sitting between them. The CDR3 bases are TGTGCCAGCAGCGCGAACTCTGAAGCTAACTATGGCTACACCTTC. It specifies CASSANSEANYGYTF.

This clone was counted a single time. V gene TRBV19 combines with J gene TRBJ1-2; maybe TRBD1 (6 bases). The germline V gene encodes CDR1 LNHDA and CDR2 SQIVND (reference sequence). The CDR3 has 14 residues. Trimming stripped 5 bases from V and 3 bases from J, with 13 bases between. The CDR3 sequence is CASSVDSPYYGYTF. Here the CDR3 DNA reads TGTGCCAGTAGTGTGGACAGCCCCTACTATGGCTACACCTTC.

J is TRBJ2-7 and V is TRBV2; D perhaps matches TRBD1 (6 bases). The V end lost 7 bases, the J end lost 3 bases, and 16 bases lay between the germline ends. CDR3 length equals 14 residues. Germline CDR1 is SNHLY and CDR2 is FYNNEI. The DNA for the CDR3 is TGTGCCAGCAACGTACAGGGATCCGGCTACGAGCAGTACTTC. Protein sequence: CASNVQGSGYEQYF.

This clone has only one observation. The chain employs TRBV28 and TRBJ2-3; 7 bases map to TRBD1. In germline, CDR1 is MDHEN, CDR2 SYDVKM. The junction had 11 bases not matched to a gene; V was cut back by 6 bases and J by 2 bases. The CDR3 runs 16 residues. Here the CDR3 DNA reads TGTGCCAGCAGCCCGACAGGGACGGGGAACACAGATACGCAGTATTTT. This encodes CASSPTGTGNTDTQYF.

The chain carries TRBV11-2 and TRBJ1-2; 8 nucleotides match TRBD1. Germline V lookup: CDR1 SGHAT, CDR2 FQNNGV. After removal of 3 bases from V and 6 bases from J, the junction contained 6 bases not matched to a gene. The CDR3 totals 14 residues. The CDR3 sequence is CASSFRDRMDGYTF. The CDR3, as DNA: TGTGCCAGCAGCTTCCGGGACAGGATGGATGGCTACACCTTC.

This chain uses TRBV6-5 with TRBJ2-1; D remains unclear. In germline, CDR1 is MNHEY, CDR2 SVGAGI. This CDR3 is 13 amino acids long. V lost 5 bases and J 8 bases, leaving 13 bases between the germline ends. The CDR3 spells CASSRSADHEQFF. The DNA for the CDR3 is TGTGCCAGCAGTCGCTCCGCAGATCATGAGCAGTTCTTC.

The CDR3 sequence is CASSLAMAPNTEAFF. The DNA of the CDR3 is TGCGCCAGCAGCTTGGCCATGGCACCGAACACTGAAGCTTTCTTT. The genes are TRBV5-1 and TRBJ1-1; D remains unclear. Looked up from germline, CDR1 is SGHRS and CDR2 is YFSETQ. V was shortened by 0 bases and J by 1 base, with 10 bases between the two germline ends. The CDR3 spans 15 residues.

The chain employs TRBV29-1 and TRBJ1-4; TRBD1 matches 8 bases. The CDR3 totals 13 residues. J was trimmed by 7 bases and V by 4 bases; bases with no gene match: 5. Per the germline V gene, CDR1 is SQVTM and CDR2 is ANQGSEA. CDR3 bases: TGCAGCGTTGGCGGACAGGGACCTGAAAAACTGTTTTTT. Protein: CSVGGQGPEKLFF.

This chain joins TRBV5-4 and TRBJ2-5; tentatively, D is TRBD1 (5 bases). The V gene's germline CDR1 is SGHNT and CDR2 YYREEE (reference sequence). V gave up 0 bases and J gave up 5 bases, with 20 bases separating them. The CDR3 has 17 residues. The CDR3: CASSLAPAGQVRETQYF. Written as DNA, the CDR3 is TGTGCCAGCAGCTTGGCCCCCGCAGGGCAGGTTCGGGAGACCCAGTACTTC.

The rearrangement joins TRBV24-1 to TRBJ1-4, with 9 bases identical to TRBD1. Germline V gives CDR1 KGHDR, CDR2 SFDVKD. This CDR3 spans 14 amino acids. Losses at the gene ends were 5 bases for V and 10 bases for J; bases not matched to a gene: 7. CDR3 coding DNA: TGTGCCACCAGTGGACAGGGGGAGGACGGAAAACTGTTTTTT. This encodes CATSGQGEDGKLFF.